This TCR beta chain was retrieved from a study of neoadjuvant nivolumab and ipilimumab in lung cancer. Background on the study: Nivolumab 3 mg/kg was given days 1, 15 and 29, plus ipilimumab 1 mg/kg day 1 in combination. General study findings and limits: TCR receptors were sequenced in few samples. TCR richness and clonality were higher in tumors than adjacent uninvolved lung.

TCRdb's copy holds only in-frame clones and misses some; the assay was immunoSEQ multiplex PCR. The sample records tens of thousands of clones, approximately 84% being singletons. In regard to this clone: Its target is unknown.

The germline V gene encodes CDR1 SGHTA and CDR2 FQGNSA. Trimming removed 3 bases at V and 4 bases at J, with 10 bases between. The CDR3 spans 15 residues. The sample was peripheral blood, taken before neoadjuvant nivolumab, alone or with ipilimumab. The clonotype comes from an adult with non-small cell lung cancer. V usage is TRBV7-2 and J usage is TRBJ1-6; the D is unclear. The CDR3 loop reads CASSFMTQYNSPLHF. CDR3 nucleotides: TGTGCCAGCAGCTTTATGACACAATATAATTCACCCCTCCACTTT.